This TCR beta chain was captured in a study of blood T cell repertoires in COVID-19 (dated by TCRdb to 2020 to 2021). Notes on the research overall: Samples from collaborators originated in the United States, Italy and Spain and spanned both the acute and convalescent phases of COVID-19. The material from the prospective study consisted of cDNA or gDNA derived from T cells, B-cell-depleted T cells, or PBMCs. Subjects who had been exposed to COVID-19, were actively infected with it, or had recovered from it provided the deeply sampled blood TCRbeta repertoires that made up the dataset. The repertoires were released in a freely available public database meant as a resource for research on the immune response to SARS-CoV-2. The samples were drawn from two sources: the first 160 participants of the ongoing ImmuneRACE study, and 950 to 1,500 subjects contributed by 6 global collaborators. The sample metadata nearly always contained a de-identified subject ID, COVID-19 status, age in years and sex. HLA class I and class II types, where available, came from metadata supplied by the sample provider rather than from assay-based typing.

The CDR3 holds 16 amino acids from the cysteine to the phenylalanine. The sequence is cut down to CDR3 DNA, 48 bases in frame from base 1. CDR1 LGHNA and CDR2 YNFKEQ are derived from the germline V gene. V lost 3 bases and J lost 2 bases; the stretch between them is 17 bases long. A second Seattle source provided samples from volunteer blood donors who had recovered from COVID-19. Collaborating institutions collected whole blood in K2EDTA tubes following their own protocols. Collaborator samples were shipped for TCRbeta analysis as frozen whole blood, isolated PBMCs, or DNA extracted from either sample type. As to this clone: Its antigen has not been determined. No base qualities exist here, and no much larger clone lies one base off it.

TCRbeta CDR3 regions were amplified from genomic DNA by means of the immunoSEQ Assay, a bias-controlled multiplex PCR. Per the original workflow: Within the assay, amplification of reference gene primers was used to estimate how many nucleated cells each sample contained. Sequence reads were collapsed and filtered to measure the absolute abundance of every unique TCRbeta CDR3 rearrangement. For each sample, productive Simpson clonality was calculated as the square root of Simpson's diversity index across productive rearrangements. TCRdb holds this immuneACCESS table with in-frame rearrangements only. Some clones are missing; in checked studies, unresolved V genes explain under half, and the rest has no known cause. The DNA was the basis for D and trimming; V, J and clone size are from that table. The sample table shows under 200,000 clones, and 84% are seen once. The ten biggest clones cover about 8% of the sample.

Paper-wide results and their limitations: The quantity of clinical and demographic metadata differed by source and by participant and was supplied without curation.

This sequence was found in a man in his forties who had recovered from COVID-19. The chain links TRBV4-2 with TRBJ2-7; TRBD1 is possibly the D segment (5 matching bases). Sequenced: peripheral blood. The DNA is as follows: TGTGCCAGCAGCCAGACTGATCAGGACACGACCTACGAGCAGTACTTC. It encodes CASSQTDQDTTYEQYF.